Listed here are 14 T cell receptor beta chains from one sample, sequenced in a study of monozygotic twins with inflammatory bowel disease (dated by TCRdb to between 2019 and 2020). The receptor library was made with 5' RACE. Sequencing instrument: Illumina HiSeq 2500. Following TCRdb reprocessing, every CDR3 protein sequence forms one entry, and DNA is not provided. This sample's records show over 110,000 distinct CDR3 sequences. The ten biggest clones cover less than 3% of the sample. The specimen sequenced was blood. Every receptor here comes from a human donor with ulcerative colitis or Crohn's disease, or a healthy co-twin of an affected twin (not recorded which).

The chain is built from TRBV5-6 and TRBJ2-3; TCRdb's D gene call, TRBD2, goes unchecked for lack of DNA. The CDR3 is made up of 15 amino acids. Germline loops: CDR1 SGHDT, CDR2 YYEEEE. The CDR3 is CASSPSPTSTDTQYF.

The V and J genes are TRBV3-1 and TRBJ1-1; absent DNA, TCRdb's TRBD1 call cannot be checked. CDR3 length: 14 residues. In germline, CDR1 is LGHDT, CDR2 YNNKEL (reference sequence). The CDR3 loop reads CASSSGTGGTEAFF.

The chain is built from TRBV7-9 and TRBJ2-2. CDR1 is SEHNR, CDR2 FQNEAQ, per germline (reference sequence). The CDR3 sequence is 14 residues long. CDR3 loop: CASSRETVTGELFF.

V gene TRBV10-3 combines with J gene TRBJ2-3; the D call from TCRdb, TRBD2, cannot be confirmed without DNA. Germline V gene lookup returns CDR1 ENHRY and CDR2 SYGVKD. The length of the CDR3 is 15 residues. CDR3 residues: CAISERGGPTDTQYF.

The V gene is TRBV20-1, the J gene TRBJ2-5; TCRdb lists TRBD2, though no DNA is available to test this call. Germline V gene lookup returns CDR1 DFQATT and CDR2 SNEGSKA (reference sequence). The CDR3 covers 15 residues. The CDR3 reads CSARLGGTSQETQYF.

This chain links TRBV19 with TRBJ1-1. The V gene's germline CDR1 is LNHDA and CDR2 SQIVND (reference sequence). The CDR3 consists of 13 residues. CDR3 loop: CASRISRNTEAFF.

This chain links TRBV28 with TRBJ2-2. From germline, CDR1 is MDHEN and CDR2 SYDVKM. The CDR3 loop spans 16 amino acids. The CDR3 here is CASSFGFGKNTGELFF.

The chain recombines TRBV7-2 with TRBJ2-2. The germline V gene has CDR1 SGHTA and CDR2 FQGNSA. This CDR3 is built from 14 residues. CDR3: CASSPRQNTGELFF.

The rearrangement joins TRBV4-3 to TRBJ2-1; TCRdb indicates TRBD2, and absent DNA this call remains unverified. CDR1 and CDR2 from the germline V gene are LGHNA and YSLEER. This CDR3 is built from 14 residues. The CDR3 loop reads CASSQEASANEQFF.

The J gene is TRBJ1-2, the V gene TRBV13; lacking DNA, the TRBD1 call made by TCRdb goes unchecked. Germline CDR1 and CDR2: PRHDT and FYEKMQ (reference sequence). CDR3 size: 14 residues. This CDR3 is CASSLAGLSYGYTF.

The CDR3 region is CSAAPGTFLRSPHNYGYTF. This sequence joins TRBV20-1 and TRBJ1-2; there is no DNA to check the TCRdb D call of TRBD1. The germline CDR1 and CDR2 sequences are DFQATT and SNEGSKA (reference sequence). CDR3 length equals 19 residues.

The V and J genes are TRBV5-1 and TRBJ2-7; no DNA is available, so the TRBD1 call from TCRdb remains unchecked. Looked up from germline, CDR1 is SGHRS and CDR2 is YFSETQ. The CDR3 is made up of 13 amino acids. This CDR3 is CASSPGSGVEQYF.

This sequence joins TRBV5-1 and TRBJ2-3. The CDR3 is 16 amino acids. Looked up from germline, CDR1 is SGHRS and CDR2 is YFSETQ. The CDR3 reads CASSLAFEIRPDTQYF.

J is TRBJ2-6 and V is TRBV29-1; there is no DNA to check the TCRdb D call of TRBD1. The CDR3 consists of 15 residues. Germline lookup yields CDR1 SQVTM and CDR2 ANQGSEA. The CDR3 protein is CSVGADRVGANVLTF.